This TCR beta chain was retrieved from a study of beta chain features in type 1 diabetes. Notes on this clone: Its antigen is undetermined.

Isolated RNA was reverse transcribed in full, so expressed TCRB transcripts were sequenced. Only in-frame clones appear in the TCRdb table, and some are missing; sequencing was by immunoSEQ multiplex PCR. This sample has 640,000 or so clones, with roughly 12% found just once. Germline V CDR1 and CDR2: MDHEN, SYDVKM. The V end was cut by 5 bases, the J end by 0 bases, with 17 bases between. The CDR3 spans 17 residues. Study outcomes and limitations: In all four CD4+ subsets, TCRB CDR3 length was significantly, moderately reduced in type 1 diabetes.

The sequence derives from a man between 18 and 35 years old with type 1 diabetes. This rearrangement joins TRBV28 to TRBJ1-5; a weak D match, TRBD1 (6 bases). Sequences were obtained from naive CD4+ T cells from blood. CDR3 amino acids: CASSLSDSTGSNQPQHF. In nucleotides, the CDR3 is TGTGCCAGCAGTCTCTCGGACAGCACGGGTAGCAATCAGCCCCAGCATTTT. Full variable domain (missing parts from reference TRBV28 and TRBJ1-5): DVKVTQSSRYLVKRTGEKVFLECVQDMDHENMFWYRQDPGLGLRLIYFSYDVKMKEKGDIPEGYSVSREKKERFSLILESASTNQTSMYLCASSLSDSTGSNQPQHFGDGTRLSIL.